These 24 T cell receptor beta chains were all obtained from the same sample, sequenced in a study of T cells in Graves' hyperthyroidism and ophthalmopathy. RNA transcripts provided the source from which TCR beta CDR3 regions were amplified. During a first-round RT-PCR of the TCR CDR3, the HTBI primer set was used. TCRdb re-derived calls from the multiplex PCR reads in MiXCR, one entry per CDR3 protein. The sample has hundreds of thousands of distinct CDR3 sequences, about 45% seen once. The sequencing sample was made of peripheral blood or thyroid tissue (not recorded which). These receptors were taken from a woman under 30 with Graves' hyperthyroidism.

The rearrangement joins TRBV10-3 to TRBJ1-2; D is unresolved. The CDR3 length is 12 residues. CDR1 is ENHRY, CDR2 SYGVKD, per germline. The germline V and J ends were trimmed by 4 bases and 5 bases, with 8 bases remaining between them. The CDR3: CAISAQVYGYTF. The CDR3 DNA follows: TGTGCCATCAGTGCGCAGGTGTATGGCTACACCTTC.

This clonotype was counted only a few times. The chain links TRBV19 to TRBJ2-7; possibly TRBD1 or TRBD2 for D (5 bases each). The germline CDR1 and CDR2 sequences are LNHDA and SQIVND (reference sequence). The CDR3 totals 13 residues. V was pared by 3 bases and J by 6 bases, with 12 bases between. The DNA of the CDR3 is TGTGCCAGTAGTATCGTTGGGGGAGTCGAGCAGTACTTC. Protein product: CASSIVGGVEQYF.

At least ten counts were recorded for this clonotype. The chain has TRBV7-9 and TRBJ1-5, with D perhaps matching TRBD1 (5 bases). The CDR3 loop spans 14 amino acids. Trimming shortened V by 5 bases and J by 6 bases, and 14 bases separated the two germline ends. Germline V lookup: CDR1 SEHNR, CDR2 FQNEAQ (reference sequence). This CDR3 is CASSPQDVSQPQHF. CDR3 nucleotides: TGTGCCAGCAGCCCACAGGACGTGAGTCAGCCCCAGCATTTT. Supplemented by reference TRBV7-9 and TRBJ1-5, the full variable domain reads DTGVSQNPRHKITKRGQNVTFRCDPISEHNRLYWYRQTLGQGPEFLTYFQNEAQLEKSRLLSDRFSAERPKGSFSTLEIQRTEQGDSAMYLCASSPQDVSQPQHFGDGTRLSIL.

The rearrangement links TRBV20-1 to TRBJ2-5, with D unresolved. Germline V gene data show CDR1 as DFQATT and CDR2 as SNEGSKA (reference sequence). V lost 5 bases, J lost 0 bases, and 10 bases lay in between. The CDR3 is made up of 13 amino acids. The CDR3 loop is CSAGPWNQETQYF. The CDR3 region has the DNA TGCAGTGCTGGCCCGTGGAACCAAGAGACCCAGTACTTC.

The gene calls are TRBV10-3 and TRBJ1-6; TRBD1 matches 7 bases. The J segment lost 7 bases and the V segment lost 6 bases, leaving 6 bases of the junction unmatched. The germline CDR1 and CDR2 sequences are ENHRY and SYGVKD. The CDR3 runs 14 residues. The CDR3 loop is CAIRGGTVNSPLHF. The CDR3 DNA follows: TGTGCCATCAGAGGCGGGACAGTCAATTCACCCCTCCACTTT.

This clonotype came up once. In nucleotides, the CDR3 is TGTGCCAGTAGTCCTAACGTGGGGAGATACGAGCAGTACTTC. It is translated as CASSPNVGRYEQYF. The chain couples TRBV19 to TRBJ2-7; TRBD2 might be the D (5 bases). Trimming pared 5 bases from V and 4 bases from J, leaving 15 bases between. Germline loops: CDR1 LNHDA, CDR2 SQIVND (reference sequence). The CDR3 consists of 14 residues.

This clonotype turned up a few times. The chain employs TRBV6-2 or TRBV6-3 and TRBJ1-1, with D possibly being TRBD1 (6 bases). CDR1 and CDR2 (germline): MNHEY, SVGEGT. Trimming took 6 bases from V and 1 from J, leaving 18 bases between them. This CDR3 region has 16 residues. DNA for the CDR3: TGTGCCAGCAGACTGACACAGGGTTTGAGGAACACTGAAGCTTTCTTT. This gives the protein CASRLTQGLRNTEAFF.

Only a few counts were recorded for this clonotype. This likely comes from a read error, as the CDR3 has no conserved phenylalanine or tryptophan at its end. V gene TRBV29-1 combines with J gene TRBJ1-1; D remains ambiguous. The germline gives CDR1 SQVTM, CDR2 ANQGSEA. The V and J ends lost 3 bases and 1 base respectively, with 6 bases between them. This CDR3 spans 12 amino acids. CDR3 protein: CSVDGKNTEAFL. The CDR3 region has the DNA TGCAGCGTTGACGGGAAGAACACTGAAGCTTTCCTT.

This rearrangement joins TRBV20-1 to TRBJ2-7, with 11 bases identical to TRBD2. Looked up from germline, CDR1 is DFQATT and CDR2 is SNEGSKA (reference sequence). V lost 6 bases to trimming and J lost 5 bases; unmatched junction nucleotides: 6. The CDR3 totals 13 residues. The CDR3 protein is CSALTSGIDEQYF. The CDR3 nucleotides are TGCAGTGCCCTGACTAGCGGGATAGACGAGCAGTACTTC.

The V call is TRBV25-1, the J call TRBJ1-4; no firm D call. V was clipped by 9 bases and J by 4 bases, with 9 bases between them. This CDR3 has 12 amino acids. Germline V CDR1 and CDR2: MGHDK, SYGVNS. In nucleotides, the CDR3 is TGTGCCAGAACCGGAATTAATGAAAAACTGTTTTTT. This sequence encodes CARTGINEKLFF.

This clonotype was detected only once. The chain uses TRBV7-9 and TRBJ2-7; the match to TRBD1 covers 8 bases. This CDR3 has 15 amino acids. CDR1 is SEHNR, CDR2 FQNEAQ, per germline (reference sequence). V lost 10 bases to trimming and J lost 8 bases; unmatched junction nucleotides: 19. For the CDR3, the DNA is TGTGCCATCAGTGTCGACAGGGGCAGCCAGCCCCAGCAGTACTTC. The encoded protein is CAISVDRGSQPQQYF.

CDR3 sequence reads: CASSQDTGTGSYEQYF. The CDR3 DNA is TGCGCCAGCAGCCAAGACACCGGGACAGGTTCCTACGAGCAGTACTTC. The chain is built from TRBV5-1 and TRBJ2-7; 8 nucleotides match TRBD1. The CDR3 extends over 16 amino acids. With V trimmed by 4 bases and J by 1 base, 10 bases remained unmatched. The germline V gene encodes CDR1 SGHRS and CDR2 YFSETQ.

V and J are TRBV7-9 and TRBJ2-5; D possibly corresponds to TRBD1 (5 bases). The germline CDR1 and CDR2 sequences are SEHNR and FQNEAQ (reference sequence). CDR3 length equals 14 residues. The V end lost 5 bases, the J end lost 9 bases, and 19 bases lay between the germline ends. The DNA for the CDR3 is TGTGCCAGCAGCCTGCAGGGTAACAATCAGCCCCAGTACTTC. It specifies CASSLQGNNQPQYF.

V is TRBV2 and J is TRBJ2-7; no clear D. The V gene's germline CDR1 is SNHLY and CDR2 FYNNEI. The CDR3 contains 15 residues. Trimming took off 6 bases at V and 6 bases at J, with 21 bases between the two ends. CDR3 nucleotides: TGTGCCAGCAGCCAACCCCTCCGGGCACGACGCGAGCAGTACTTC. Amino acid sequence: CASSQPLRARREQYF.

Concerning this clonotype: It may be a read error: a sequence one base away is much more abundant. The CDR3 reads CSVDISRDEQYF. CDR3 DNA sequence: TGCAGCGTTGATATTTCCAGGGACGAGCAGTACTTC. The chain carries TRBV29-1 and TRBJ2-7, with D possibly TRBD1 on 5 matching bases. CDR1 is SQVTM, CDR2 ANQGSEA, per germline. Trimming left V 3 bases short and J 5 bases short, with 11 bases between. The CDR3 is 12 residues long.

The chain recombines TRBV9 with TRBJ1-4, with 10 bases fitting TRBD1. Germline lookup yields CDR1 SGDLS and CDR2 YYNGEE. The trim removed 3 bases at V and 11 bases at J, leaving 4 bases unmatched. This CDR3 spans 13 amino acids. The CDR3, as DNA: TGTGCCAGCAGCGGGACAGGGGGGGACAAACTGTTTTTT. Translating gives CASSGTGGDKLFF.

This clonotype has only a few counts. The rearrangement joins TRBV7-8 to TRBJ1-3, with D uncertain. Trimming removed 5 bases at V and 2 bases at J, with 10 bases between. Germline assignment: CDR1 SGHVS and CDR2 FQNEAQ. The CDR3 spans 14 residues. CDR3 loop: CASSPVGTGNTIYF. The DNA for the CDR3 is TGTGCCAGCAGCCCCGTAGGAACTGGAAACACCATATATTTT.

This clonotype was observed a handful of times. J is TRBJ2-7 and V is TRBV7-2; 8 positions match TRBD1. The CDR3 runs 15 residues. Unmatched junction bases numbered 9, after V lost 5 bases and J lost 3 bases. Germline CDR1 SGHTA, CDR2 FQGNSA. CDR3 in amino acids: CASSPYDRGGYEQYF. The CDR3 DNA reads TGTGCCAGCAGCCCCTACGACAGGGGAGGCTACGAGCAGTACTTC.

As regards this clonotype: A much larger clone differs from this one at a single base, so this may be a read error. The gene calls are TRBV6-5 and TRBJ2-5, with 8 bases fitting TRBD2. Looked up from germline, CDR1 is MNHEY and CDR2 is SVGAGI. The CDR3 is 13 residues long. Trimming took 7 bases from V and 5 from J; bases not matched to a gene: 6. The CDR3 DNA follows: TGTGCCAGCAATCAAAGCGGGAGTGAGACCCAGTACTTC. It codes for CASNQSGSETQYF.

V and J are TRBV7-2 and TRBJ2-2; D gene uncertain. The CDR3 is 17 amino acids. With 0 bases removed from V and 4 bases from J, the gap between germline ends came to 15 bases. Germline V gives CDR1 SGHTA, CDR2 FQGNSA. The CDR3, as DNA: TGTGCCAGCAGCTTAGCGTGGATGGGCGACGGCACCGGGGAGCTGTTTTTT. This translates into CASSLAWMGDGTGELFF.

This clonotype came up many times. The chain is built from TRBV7-9 and TRBJ1-2; the D is unclear. From germline, CDR1 is SEHNR and CDR2 FQNEAQ (reference sequence). The CDR3 contains 12 residues. Trimming cost V 7 bases and J 7 bases, with 13 bases left between them. The CDR3 DNA reads as TGTGCCAGCACCCTAGGCCGGGGTGGCTACACCTTC. This translates into CASTLGRGGYTF.

The gene calls are TRBV6-5 and TRBJ1-6; 10 bases are shared with TRBD1. V lost 7 bases and J lost 9; bases outside the gene matches: 3. CDR1 is MNHEY and CDR2 is SVGAGI in the germline V gene. CDR3 length: 13 amino acids. The DNA of the CDR3 is TGTGCCAGCACCGGACAGGGGGGTTCACCCCTCCACTTT. Its translation: CASTGQGGSPLHF.

This clonotype was seen at least ten times. V and J are TRBV29-1 and TRBJ1-2; no firm D call. Trimming removed 6 bases at V and 5 bases at J, with 13 bases between. CDR3 length: 12 amino acids. Germline V gene sequence: CDR1 SQVTM, CDR2 ANQGSEA. DNA of the CDR3: TGCAGCGTCTCACGACACGGATATGGCTACACCTTC. Translation gives CSVSRHGYGYTF.

The CDR3 coding sequence is TGCAGCGTTGAAGATCCGGCTGGGCCGAGCGATACGCAGTATTTT. Translated, it gives CSVEDPAGPSDTQYF. This rearrangement joins TRBV29-1 to TRBJ2-3; D gene uncertain. The V gene's germline CDR1 is SQVTM and CDR2 ANQGSEA. The ends were cut back, 0 bases at V and 6 bases at J, with 16 bases in the middle. The CDR3 is made up of 15 amino acids.